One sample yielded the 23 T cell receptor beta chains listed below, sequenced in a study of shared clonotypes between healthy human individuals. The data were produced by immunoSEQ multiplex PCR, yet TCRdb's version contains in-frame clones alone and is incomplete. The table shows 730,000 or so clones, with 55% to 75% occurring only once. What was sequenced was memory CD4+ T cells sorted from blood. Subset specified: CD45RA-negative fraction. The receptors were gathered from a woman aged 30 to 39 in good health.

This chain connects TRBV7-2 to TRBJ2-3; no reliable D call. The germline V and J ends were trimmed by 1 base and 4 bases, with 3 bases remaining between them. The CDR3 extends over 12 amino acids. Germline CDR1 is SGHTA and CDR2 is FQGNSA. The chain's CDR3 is CASSLEADTQYF. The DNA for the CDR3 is TGTGCCAGCAGCTTAGAGGCAGATACGCAGTATTTT.

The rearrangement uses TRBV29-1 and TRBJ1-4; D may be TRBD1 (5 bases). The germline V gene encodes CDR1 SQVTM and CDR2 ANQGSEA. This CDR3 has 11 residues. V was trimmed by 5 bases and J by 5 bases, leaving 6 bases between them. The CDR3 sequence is CSVSGNEKLFF. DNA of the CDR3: TGCAGCGTTTCAGGGAATGAAAAACTGTTTTTT.

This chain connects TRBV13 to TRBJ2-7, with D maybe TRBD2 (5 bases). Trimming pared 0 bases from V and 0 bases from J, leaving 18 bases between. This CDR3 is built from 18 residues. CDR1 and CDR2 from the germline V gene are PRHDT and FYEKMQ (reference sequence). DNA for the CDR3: TGTGCCAGCAGCTTAGGGGCCCACCTTAGTGGGAGCTCCTACGAGCAGTACTTC. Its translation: CASSLGAHLSGSSYEQYF.

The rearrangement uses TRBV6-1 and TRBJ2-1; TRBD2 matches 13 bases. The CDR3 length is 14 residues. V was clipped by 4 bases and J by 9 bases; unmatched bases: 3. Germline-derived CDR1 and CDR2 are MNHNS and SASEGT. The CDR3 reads CASSGGLAGREQFF. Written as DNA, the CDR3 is TGTGCCAGCAGTGGGGGACTAGCGGGACGTGAGCAGTTCTTC.

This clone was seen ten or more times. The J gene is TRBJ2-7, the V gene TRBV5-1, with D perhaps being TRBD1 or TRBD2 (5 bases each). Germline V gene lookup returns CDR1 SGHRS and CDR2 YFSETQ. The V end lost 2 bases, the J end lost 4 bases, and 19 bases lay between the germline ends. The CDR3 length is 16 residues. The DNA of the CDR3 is TGCGCCAGCAGCTTCACATCTGGGGGTTTCGGGTACGAGCAGTACTTC. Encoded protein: CASSFTSGGFGYEQYF.

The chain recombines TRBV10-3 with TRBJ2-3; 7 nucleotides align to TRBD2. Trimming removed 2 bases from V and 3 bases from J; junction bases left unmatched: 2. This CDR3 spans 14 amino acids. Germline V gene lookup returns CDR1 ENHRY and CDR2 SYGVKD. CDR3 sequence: CAISEISGTDTQYF. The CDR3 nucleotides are TGTGCCATCAGTGAGATTAGCGGGACAGATACGCAGTATTTT.

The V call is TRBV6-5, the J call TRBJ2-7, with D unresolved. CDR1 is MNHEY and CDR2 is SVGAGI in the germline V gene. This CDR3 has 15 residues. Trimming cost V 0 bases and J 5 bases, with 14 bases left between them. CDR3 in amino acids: CASSYSNRPGDEQYF. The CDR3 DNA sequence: TGTGCCAGCAGTTACTCGAATAGGCCAGGAGACGAGCAGTACTTC.

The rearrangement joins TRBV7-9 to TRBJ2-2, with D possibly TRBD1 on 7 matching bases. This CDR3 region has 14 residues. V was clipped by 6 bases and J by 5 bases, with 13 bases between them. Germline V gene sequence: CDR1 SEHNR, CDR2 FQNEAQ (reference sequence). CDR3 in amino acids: CASSRAGGTGELFF. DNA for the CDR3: TGTGCCAGCAGTCGGGCAGGGGGGACCGGGGAGCTGTTTTTT. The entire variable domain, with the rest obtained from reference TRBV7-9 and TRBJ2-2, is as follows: DTGVSQNPRHKITKRGQNVTFRCDPISEHNRLYWYRQTLGQGPEFLTYFQNEAQLEKSRLLSDRFSAERPKGSFSTLEIQRTEQGDSAMYLCASSRAGGTGELFFGEGSRLTVL.

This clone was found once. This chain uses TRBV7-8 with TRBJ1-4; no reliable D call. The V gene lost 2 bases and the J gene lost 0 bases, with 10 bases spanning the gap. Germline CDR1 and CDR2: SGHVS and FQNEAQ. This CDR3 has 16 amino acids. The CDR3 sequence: CASSLFTVATNEKLFF. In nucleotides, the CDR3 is TGTGCCAGCAGCTTATTCACGGTCGCAACTAATGAAAAACTGTTTTTT.

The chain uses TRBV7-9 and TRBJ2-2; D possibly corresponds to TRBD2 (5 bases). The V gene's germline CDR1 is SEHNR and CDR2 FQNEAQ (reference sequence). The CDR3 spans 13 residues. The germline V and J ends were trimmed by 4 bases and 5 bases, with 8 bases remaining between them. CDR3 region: CASSSRGTGELFF. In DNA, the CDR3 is TGTGCCAGCAGCTCCCGAGGGACCGGGGAGCTGTTTTTT.

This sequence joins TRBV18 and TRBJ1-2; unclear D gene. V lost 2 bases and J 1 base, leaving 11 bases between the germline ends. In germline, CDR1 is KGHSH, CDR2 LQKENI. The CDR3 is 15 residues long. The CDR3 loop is CASSPVGVGNYGYTF. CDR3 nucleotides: TGTGCCAGCTCACCAGTTGGGGTGGGTAACTATGGCTACACCTTC.

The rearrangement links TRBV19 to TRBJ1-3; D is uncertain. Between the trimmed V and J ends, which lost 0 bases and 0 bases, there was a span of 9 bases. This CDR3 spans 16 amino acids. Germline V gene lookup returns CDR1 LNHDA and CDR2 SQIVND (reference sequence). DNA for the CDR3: TGTGCCAGTAGTATAGAAGACACGAACTCTGGAAACACCATATATTTT. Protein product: CASSIEDTNSGNTIYF.

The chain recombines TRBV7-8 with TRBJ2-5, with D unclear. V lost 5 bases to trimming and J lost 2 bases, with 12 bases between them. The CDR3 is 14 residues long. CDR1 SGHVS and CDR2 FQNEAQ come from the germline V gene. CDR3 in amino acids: CASSPNGGQETQYF. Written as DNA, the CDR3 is TGTGCCAGCAGCCCCAATGGTGGTCAAGAGACCCAGTACTTC.

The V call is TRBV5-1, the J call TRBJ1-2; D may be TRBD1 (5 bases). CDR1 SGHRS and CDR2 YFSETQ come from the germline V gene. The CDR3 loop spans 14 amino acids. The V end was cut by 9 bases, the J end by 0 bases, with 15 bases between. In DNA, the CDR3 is TGCGCCACCACAGCCGGGACGGCTAACTATGGCTACACCTTC. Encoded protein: CATTAGTANYGYTF.

The chain's CDR3 is CASSLYPGYLYEQYF. In DNA, the CDR3 is TGTGCCAGCAGCTTATATCCGGGGTACCTCTACGAGCAGTACTTC. This chain connects TRBV7-3 to TRBJ2-7, with D possibly being TRBD2 (5 bases). Per the germline V gene, CDR1 is SGHTA and CDR2 is FQGTGA. The CDR3 is made up of 15 amino acids. V dropped 2 bases and J dropped 3 bases, with 14 bases sitting between them.

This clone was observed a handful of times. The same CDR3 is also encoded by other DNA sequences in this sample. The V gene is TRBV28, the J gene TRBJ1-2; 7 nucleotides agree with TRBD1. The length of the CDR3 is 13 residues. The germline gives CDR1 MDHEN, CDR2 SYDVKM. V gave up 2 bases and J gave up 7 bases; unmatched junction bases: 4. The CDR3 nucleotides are TGTGCCAGCAGTTTAGACAGGGTGGGTGGCTACACCTTC. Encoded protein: CASSLDRVGGYTF.

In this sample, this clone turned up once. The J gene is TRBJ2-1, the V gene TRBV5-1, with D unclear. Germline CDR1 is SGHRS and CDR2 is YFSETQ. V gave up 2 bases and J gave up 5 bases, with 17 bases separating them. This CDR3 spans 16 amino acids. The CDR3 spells CASSLMGGVGNNEQFF. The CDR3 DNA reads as TGCGCCAGCAGCTTAATGGGTGGAGTGGGTAACAATGAGCAGTTCTTC. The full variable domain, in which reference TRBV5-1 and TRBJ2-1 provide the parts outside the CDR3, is KAGVTQTPRYLIKTRGQQVTLSCSPISGHRSVSWYQQTPGQGLQFLFEYFSETQRNKGNFPGRFSGRQFSNSRSEMNVSTLELGDSALYLCASSLMGGVGNNEQFFGPGTRLTVL.

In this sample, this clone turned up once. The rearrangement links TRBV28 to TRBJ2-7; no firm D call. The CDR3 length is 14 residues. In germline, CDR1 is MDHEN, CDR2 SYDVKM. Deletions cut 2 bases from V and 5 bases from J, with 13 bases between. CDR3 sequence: CASSLVARINEQYF. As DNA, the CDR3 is TGTGCCAGCAGTTTAGTCGCCAGGATCAACGAGCAGTACTTC.

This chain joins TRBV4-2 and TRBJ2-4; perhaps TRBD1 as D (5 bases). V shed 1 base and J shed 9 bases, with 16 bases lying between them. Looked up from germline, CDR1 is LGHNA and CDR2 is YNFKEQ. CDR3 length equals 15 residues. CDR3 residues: CASSQGPGNQGIQYF. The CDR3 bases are TGTGCCAGCAGCCAAGGGCCAGGGAACCAGGGCATTCAGTACTTC.

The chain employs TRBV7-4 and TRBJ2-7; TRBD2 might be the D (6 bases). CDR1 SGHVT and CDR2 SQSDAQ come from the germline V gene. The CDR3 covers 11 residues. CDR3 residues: CVRSPGGEQYF. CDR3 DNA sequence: TGTGTCAGAAGCCCCGGGGGCGAGCAGTACTTC.

CDR3 loop: CASSSREDEQFF. The CDR3 nucleotides read TGTGCCAGCAGCTCGCGAGAGGATGAGCAGTTCTTC. V gene TRBV11-3 combines with J gene TRBJ2-1; D is unclear. This CDR3 has 12 residues. With 4 bases removed from V and 8 bases from J, the gap between germline ends came to 9 bases. Per the germline V gene, CDR1 is SGHNT and CDR2 is YENEEA.

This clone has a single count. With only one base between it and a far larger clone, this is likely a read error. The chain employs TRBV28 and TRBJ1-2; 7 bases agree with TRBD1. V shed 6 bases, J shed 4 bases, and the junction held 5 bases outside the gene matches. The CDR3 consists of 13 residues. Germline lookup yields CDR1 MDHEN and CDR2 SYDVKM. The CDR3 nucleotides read TGTGCCAGCAGCCGGGACAGTAGCTATGGCTACACCTTC. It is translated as CASSRDSSYGYTF.

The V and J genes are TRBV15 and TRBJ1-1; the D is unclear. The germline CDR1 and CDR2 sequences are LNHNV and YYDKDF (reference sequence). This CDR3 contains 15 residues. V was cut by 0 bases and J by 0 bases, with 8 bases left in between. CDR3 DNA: TGTGCCACCAGCAGAGAAATGGGGTTGAACACTGAAGCTTTCTTT. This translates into CATSREMGLNTEAFF.